This TCR beta chain originates from a study of post-analysis software for immune sequencing data. Germline CDR1 reads LNHNV; CDR2 reads YYDKDF (reference sequence). The junction had 7 bases not matched to a gene; V was cut back by 3 bases and J by 6 bases. The CDR3 runs 14 residues. The authors incorporated unique molecular identifiers into the TCR beta cDNA libraries. Via MiXCR, TCRdb re-called the PCR reads, giving one row per CDR3 protein. The sample holds about 160,000 distinct CDR3 sequences; about 37% are singletons and the top ten take 28%. This clonotype was counted only a few times. The chain joins TRBV15 to TRBJ2-7; 8 bases are shared with TRBD1. Here the sequenced sample was blood, taken after autologous hematopoietic stem cell transplantation. This sequence originates from a girl aged 10-17 years with multiple sclerosis. For the CDR3, the DNA is TGTGCCACCAGCAGGGCGGCAGGACAGGGCGAGCAGTACTTC. Amino acids: CATSRAAGQGEQYF.